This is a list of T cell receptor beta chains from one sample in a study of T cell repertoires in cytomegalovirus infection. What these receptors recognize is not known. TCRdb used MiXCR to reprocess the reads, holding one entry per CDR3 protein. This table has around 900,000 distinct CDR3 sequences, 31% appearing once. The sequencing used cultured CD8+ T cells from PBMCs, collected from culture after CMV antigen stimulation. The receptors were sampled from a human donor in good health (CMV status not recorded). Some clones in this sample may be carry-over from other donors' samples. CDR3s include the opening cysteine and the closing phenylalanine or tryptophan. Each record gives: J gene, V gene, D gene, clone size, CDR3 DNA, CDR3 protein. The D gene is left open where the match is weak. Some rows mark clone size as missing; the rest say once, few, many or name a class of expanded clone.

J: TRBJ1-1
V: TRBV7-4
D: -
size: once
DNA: TGTGCCAGCAGCCTAGGGTGGGGGTACACTGAAGCTTTCTTT
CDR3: CASSLGWGYTEAFF

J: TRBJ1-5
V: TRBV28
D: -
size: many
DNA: TGTGCCAGCAGTTCCCCAGCAGCGGGACTTTATAGCAATCAGCCCCAGCATTTT
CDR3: CASSSPAAGLYSNQPQHF

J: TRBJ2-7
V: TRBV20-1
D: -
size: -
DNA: TGCAGTGCTATCGGGCCAGATTCCTACGAGCAGTACTTC
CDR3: CSAIGPDSYEQYF

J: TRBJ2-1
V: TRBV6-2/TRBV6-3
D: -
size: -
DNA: TGTGCCAGCAGTTATGGCGGGGCTCCTGGTGAGCAGTTCTTC
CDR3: CASSYGGAPGEQFF

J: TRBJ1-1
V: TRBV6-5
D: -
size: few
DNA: TGTGCCAGCAGTTACTCGGGCCAGGGGTACACTGAAGCTTTCTTT
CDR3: CASSYSGQGYTEAFF

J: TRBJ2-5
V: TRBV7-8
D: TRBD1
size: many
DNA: TGTGCCAGCAGCTCTCCCGGGACAGCGTGGGAGACCCAGTACTTC
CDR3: CASSSPGTAWETQYF

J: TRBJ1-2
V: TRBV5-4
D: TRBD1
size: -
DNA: TGTGCCAGCAGCTTGGGGGACAGGATACTTCCTAACTATGGCTACACCTTC
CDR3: CASSLGDRILPNYGYTF

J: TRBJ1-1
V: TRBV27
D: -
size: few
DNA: TGTGCCAGCAGTTCACAGCCCCAAACTGAAGCTTTCTTT
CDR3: CASSSQPQTEAFF

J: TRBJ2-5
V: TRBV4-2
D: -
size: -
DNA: TGTGCCAGCAGCCAAGATCTCCATACCCAGTACTTC
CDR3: CASSQDLHTQYF

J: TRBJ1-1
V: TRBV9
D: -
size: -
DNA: TGTGCCAGCAGCGCCGGGGGAGGGATGAACACTGAAGCTTTCTTT
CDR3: CASSAGGGMNTEAFF